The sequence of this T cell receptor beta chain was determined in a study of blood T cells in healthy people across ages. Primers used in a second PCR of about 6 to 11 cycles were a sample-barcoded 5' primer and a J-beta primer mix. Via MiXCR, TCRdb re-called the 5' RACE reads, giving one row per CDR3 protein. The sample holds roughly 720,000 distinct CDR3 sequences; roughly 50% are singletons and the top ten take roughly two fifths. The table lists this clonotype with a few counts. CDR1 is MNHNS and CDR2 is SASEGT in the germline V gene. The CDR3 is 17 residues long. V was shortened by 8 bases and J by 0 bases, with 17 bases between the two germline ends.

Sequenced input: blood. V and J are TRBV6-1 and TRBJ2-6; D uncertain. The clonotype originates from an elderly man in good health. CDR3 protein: CASHERTGSSGANVLTF. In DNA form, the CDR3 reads TGTGCCAGCCACGAAAGGACCGGCAGCTCTGGGGCCAACGTCCTGACTTTC.